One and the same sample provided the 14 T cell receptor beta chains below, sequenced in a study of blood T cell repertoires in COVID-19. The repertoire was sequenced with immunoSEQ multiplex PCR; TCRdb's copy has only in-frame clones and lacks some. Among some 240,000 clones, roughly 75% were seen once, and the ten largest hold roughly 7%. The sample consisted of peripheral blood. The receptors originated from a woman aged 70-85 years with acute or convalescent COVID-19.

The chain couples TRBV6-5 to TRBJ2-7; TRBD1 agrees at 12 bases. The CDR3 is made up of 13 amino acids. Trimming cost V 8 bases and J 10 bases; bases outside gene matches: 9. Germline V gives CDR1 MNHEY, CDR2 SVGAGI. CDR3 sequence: CASGGQGASSQYF. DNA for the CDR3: TGTGCCAGCGGGGGACAGGGGGCCTCGTCCCAGTACTTC.

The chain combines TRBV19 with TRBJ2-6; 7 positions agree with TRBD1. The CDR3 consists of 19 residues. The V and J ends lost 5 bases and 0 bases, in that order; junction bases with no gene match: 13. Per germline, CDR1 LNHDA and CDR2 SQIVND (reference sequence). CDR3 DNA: TGTGCCAGTAGTCTCTGGGACAGTTACGCGAGCTCTGGGGCCAACGTCCTGACTTTC. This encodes CASSLWDSYASSGANVLTF.

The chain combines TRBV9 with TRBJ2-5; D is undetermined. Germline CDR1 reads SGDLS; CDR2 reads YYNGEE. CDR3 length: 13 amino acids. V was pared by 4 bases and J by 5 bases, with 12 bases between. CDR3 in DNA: TGTGCCAGCAGCTTTGGAGCGTTGGAGACCCAGTACTTC. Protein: CASSFGALETQYF.

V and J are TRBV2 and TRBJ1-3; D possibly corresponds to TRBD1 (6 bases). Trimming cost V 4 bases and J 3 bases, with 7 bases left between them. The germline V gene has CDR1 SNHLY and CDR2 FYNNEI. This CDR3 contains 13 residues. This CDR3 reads CASSARGGNTIYF. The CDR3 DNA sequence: TGTGCCAGCAGTGCCAGGGGTGGAAACACCATATATTTT.

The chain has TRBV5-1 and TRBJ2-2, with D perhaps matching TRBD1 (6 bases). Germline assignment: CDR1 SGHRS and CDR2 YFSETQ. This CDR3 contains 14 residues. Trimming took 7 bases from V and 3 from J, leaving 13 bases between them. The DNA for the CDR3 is TGCGCCAGCTCGCGTGCAGGGGACACCGGGGAGCTGTTTTTT. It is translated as CASSRAGDTGELFF.

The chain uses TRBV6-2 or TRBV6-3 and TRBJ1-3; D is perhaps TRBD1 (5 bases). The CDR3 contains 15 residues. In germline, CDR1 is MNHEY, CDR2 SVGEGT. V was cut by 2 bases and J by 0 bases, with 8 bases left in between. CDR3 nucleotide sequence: TGTGCCAGCAGTTACCAGGGAACCTCTGGAAACACCATATATTTT. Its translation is CASSYQGTSGNTIYF.

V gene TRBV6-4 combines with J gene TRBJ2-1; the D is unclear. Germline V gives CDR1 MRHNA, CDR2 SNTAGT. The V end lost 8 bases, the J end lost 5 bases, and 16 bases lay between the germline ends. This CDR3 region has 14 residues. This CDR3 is CASALPLMDNEQFF. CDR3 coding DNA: TGTGCCAGCGCGTTGCCCCTTATGGACAATGAGCAGTTCTTC.

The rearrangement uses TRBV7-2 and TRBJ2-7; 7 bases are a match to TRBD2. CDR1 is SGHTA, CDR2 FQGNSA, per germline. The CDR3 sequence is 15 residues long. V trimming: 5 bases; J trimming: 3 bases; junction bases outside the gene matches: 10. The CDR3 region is CASSARGGGGYEQYF. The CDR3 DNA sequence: TGTGCCAGCAGCGCCCGCGGTGGGGGGGGCTACGAGCAGTACTTC.

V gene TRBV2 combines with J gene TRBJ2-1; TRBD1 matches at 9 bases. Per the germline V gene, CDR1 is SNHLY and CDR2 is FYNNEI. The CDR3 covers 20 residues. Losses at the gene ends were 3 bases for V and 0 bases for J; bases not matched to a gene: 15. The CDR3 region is CASSDRAGQGLWSSYNEQFF. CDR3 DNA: TGTGCCAGCAGTGATCGGGCGGGACAGGGCCTATGGAGCTCCTACAATGAGCAGTTCTTC.

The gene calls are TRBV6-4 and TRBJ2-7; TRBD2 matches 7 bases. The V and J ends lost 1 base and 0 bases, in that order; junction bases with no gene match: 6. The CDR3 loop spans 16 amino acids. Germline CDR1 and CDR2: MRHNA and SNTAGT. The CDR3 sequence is CASSDYKAGSSYEQYF. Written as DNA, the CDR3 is TGTGCCAGCAGTGACTATAAAGCGGGGAGCTCCTACGAGCAGTACTTC.

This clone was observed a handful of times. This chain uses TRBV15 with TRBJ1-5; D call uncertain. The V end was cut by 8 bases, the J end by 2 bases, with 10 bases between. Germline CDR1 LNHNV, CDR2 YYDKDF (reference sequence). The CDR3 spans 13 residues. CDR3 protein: CATQWEGNQPQHF. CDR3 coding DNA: TGTGCCACCCAATGGGAGGGCAATCAGCCCCAGCATTTT.

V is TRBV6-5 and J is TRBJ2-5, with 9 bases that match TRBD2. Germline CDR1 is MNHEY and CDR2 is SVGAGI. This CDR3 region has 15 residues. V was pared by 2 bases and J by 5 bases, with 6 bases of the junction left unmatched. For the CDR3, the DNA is TGTGCCAGCAGTTACGACAGCGGGGGGCAGGAGACCCAGTACTTC. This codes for CASSYDSGGQETQYF.

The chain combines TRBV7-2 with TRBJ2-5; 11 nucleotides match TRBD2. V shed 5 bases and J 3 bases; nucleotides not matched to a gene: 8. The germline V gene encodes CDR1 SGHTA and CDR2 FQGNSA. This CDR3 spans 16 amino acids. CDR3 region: CASSVDSGGAKETQYF. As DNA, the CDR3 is TGTGCCAGCAGCGTAGATAGCGGGGGGGCAAAAGAGACCCAGTACTTC.

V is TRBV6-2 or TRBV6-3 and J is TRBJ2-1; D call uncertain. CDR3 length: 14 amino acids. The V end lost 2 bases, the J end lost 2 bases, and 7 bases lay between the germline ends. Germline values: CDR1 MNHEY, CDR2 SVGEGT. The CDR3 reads CASSYGQTYNEQFF. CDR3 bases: TGTGCCAGCAGTTACGGGCAGACCTACAATGAGCAGTTCTTC.